Below, 14 T cell receptor beta chains from the same sample are listed, as sequenced in a study of cytomegalovirus exposure and HLA in healthy donors. 60 Vbeta and 13 Jbeta primers were used in PCR. Using immunoSEQ multiplex PCR, the repertoire was profiled, and TCRdb retains in-frame clones only, with some absent. The data contain around 130,000 clones, roughly 83% of them singletons. Sequences were obtained from PBMCs. These receptor sequences come from a man aged 18 to 35 in good health and CMV-seronegative.

Note on this clone: A much larger clone sits a single nucleotide away, making a read error possible. The sample has other DNA sequences that encode this CDR3 too. The chain uses TRBV6-5 and TRBJ1-6, with a tentative D call TRBD1 (5 bases). Germline V gene sequence: CDR1 MNHEY, CDR2 SVGAGI. This CDR3 has 14 residues. Trimming took 6 bases from V and 7 from J, leaving 13 bases between them. The CDR3, as DNA: TGTGCCAGCAGCCCCGACAGCCCGAATTCACCCCTCCACTTT. It encodes CASSPDSPNSPLHF.

The J gene is TRBJ2-7, the V gene TRBV11-3; 9 bases agree with TRBD1. V dropped 4 bases and J dropped 5; count of bases not matched to a gene: 3. The CDR3 is 13 amino acids. Germline CDR1 is SGHNT and CDR2 is YENEEA. The CDR3 loop reads CASSSGTGNEQYF. CDR3 DNA: TGTGCCAGCAGCTCTGGGACAGGGAACGAGCAGTACTTC.

This chain links TRBV10-3 with TRBJ2-5; 10 bases align to TRBD1. The assigned J gene may be wrong: the sequence end matches TRBJ2-7 better. Looked up from germline, CDR1 is ENHRY and CDR2 is SYGVKD. The CDR3 has 13 amino acids. In nucleotides, the CDR3 is TGTGCCATCAGTCCGGGACAGGGGAACGAGCAGTACTTC. Its translation is CAISPGQGNEQYF.

V gene TRBV15 combines with J gene TRBJ2-7; 10 bases agree with TRBD2. Losses at the gene ends were 3 bases for V and 4 bases for J; bases not matched to a gene: 6. Germline V gene data show CDR1 as LNHNV and CDR2 as YYDKDF (reference sequence). The CDR3 sequence is 15 residues long. The DNA of the CDR3 is TGTGCCACCAGCAGGGGAGCGGGAGGGTCGTACGAGCAGTACTTC. Translation gives CATSRGAGGSYEQYF.

This rearrangement joins TRBV7-9 to TRBJ1-5; D remains ambiguous. This CDR3 region has 14 residues. The germline V and J ends were trimmed by 1 base and 7 bases, with 11 bases remaining between them. In germline, CDR1 is SEHNR, CDR2 FQNEAQ (reference sequence). The CDR3 DNA sequence: TGTGCCAGCAGCTTAGGGCAGGCGGGGCAGCCCCAGCATTTT. Translated: CASSLGQAGQPQHF.

The chain links TRBV19 to TRBJ2-7, with 10 nucleotides matching TRBD1. CDR1 is LNHDA and CDR2 is SQIVND in the germline V gene (reference sequence). CDR3 length equals 14 residues. The ends lost 5 bases at V and 5 bases at J; junction bases unmatched: 6. The CDR3 nucleotides are TGTGCCAGTAGTCCCCGGGACAGGGGCGACGAGCAGTACTTC. Translated, it gives CASSPRDRGDEQYF.

The chain carries TRBV7-2 and TRBJ2-3; weak D call: TRBD1 (5 bases). V gave up 6 bases and J gave up 2 bases, with 9 bases separating them. The germline V gene encodes CDR1 SGHTA and CDR2 FQGNSA. This CDR3 has 13 amino acids. The CDR3, as DNA: TGTGCCAGCAGTCAGGGCTACACAGATACGCAGTATTTT. It yields the protein CASSQGYTDTQYF.

V usage is TRBV7-2 and J usage is TRBJ1-2; TRBD1 aligns across 10 bases. Germline trimming cut 5 bases from V and 4 bases from J; bases unmatched to any gene: 7. The CDR3 loop spans 15 amino acids. CDR1 and CDR2 from the germline V gene are SGHTA and FQGNSA. CDR3 nucleotides: TGTGCCAGCAGCACAAGTGGACAGGGGGGCTATGGCTACACCTTC. It is translated as CASSTSGQGGYGYTF.

The gene calls are TRBV27 and TRBJ2-3, with TRBD2 identical over 8 bases. The V segment lost 2 bases and the J segment 4 bases; nucleotides outside the gene matches: 11. The CDR3 runs to 17 residues. Germline loops: CDR1 MNHEY, CDR2 SMNVEV (reference sequence). CDR3 in DNA: TGTGCCAGCAGTTTAGGGGTAGCGGGAACAGTATCAGATACGCAGTATTTT. This encodes CASSLGVAGTVSDTQYF.

The chain is built from TRBV30 and TRBJ1-5; a possible D gene is TRBD1 (5 bases). With 3 bases removed from V and 3 bases from J, the gap between germline ends came to 9 bases. The CDR3 totals 13 residues. Germline V gene lookup returns CDR1 GTSNPN and CDR2 SVGIG (reference sequence). The CDR3 loop reads CAWSDSYNQPQHF. In nucleotides, the CDR3 is TGTGCCTGGAGCGACAGCTACAATCAGCCCCAGCATTTT.

The chain recombines TRBV4-2 with TRBJ1-2; D is unclear. Between the trimmed V and J ends, which lost 0 bases and 4 bases, there was a span of 15 bases. CDR3 size: 16 residues. Germline CDR1 LGHNA, CDR2 YNFKEQ. The CDR3 sequence is CASSQDLILWSYGYTF. The CDR3 DNA follows: TGTGCCAGCAGCCAAGATCTGATATTATGGAGCTATGGCTACACCTTC.

The rearrangement joins TRBV11-2 to TRBJ2-1, with 13 bases lining up with TRBD2. The V segment lost 3 bases and the J segment 9 bases; nucleotides outside the gene matches: 5. The CDR3 is 15 amino acids. CDR1 SGHAT and CDR2 FQNNGV come from the germline V gene. CDR3 sequence reads: CASSLEGLAGSEQFF. CDR3 nucleotides: TGTGCCAGCAGCTTGGAGGGACTAGCGGGGAGTGAGCAGTTCTTC. The entire variable domain, with the rest obtained from reference TRBV11-2 and TRBJ2-1, is as follows: EAGVAQSPRYKIIEKRQSVAFWCNPISGHATLYWYQQILGQGPKLLIQFQNNGVVDDSQLPKDRFSAERLKGVDSTLKIQPAKLEDSAVYLCASSLEGLAGSEQFFGPGTRLTVL.

J is TRBJ2-5 and V is TRBV28; tentatively, D is TRBD2 (6 bases). CDR1 and CDR2 from the germline V gene are MDHEN and SYDVKM. This CDR3 spans 13 amino acids. V shed 2 bases and J shed 5 bases, with 9 bases lying between them. The chain's CDR3 is CASSLQSGETQYF. For the CDR3, the DNA is TGTGCCAGCAGTTTACAGAGCGGGGAGACCCAGTACTTC.

The chain recombines TRBV5-6 with TRBJ1-5; perhaps TRBD1 as D (5 bases). Trimming took off 1 base at V and 8 bases at J, with 10 bases between the two ends. Germline values: CDR1 SGHDT, CDR2 YYEEEE. The CDR3 spans 13 residues. This chain's CDR3 is CASSLLSGEPQHF. For the CDR3, the DNA is TGTGCCAGCAGCTTGCTTTCGGGGGAGCCCCAGCATTTT.